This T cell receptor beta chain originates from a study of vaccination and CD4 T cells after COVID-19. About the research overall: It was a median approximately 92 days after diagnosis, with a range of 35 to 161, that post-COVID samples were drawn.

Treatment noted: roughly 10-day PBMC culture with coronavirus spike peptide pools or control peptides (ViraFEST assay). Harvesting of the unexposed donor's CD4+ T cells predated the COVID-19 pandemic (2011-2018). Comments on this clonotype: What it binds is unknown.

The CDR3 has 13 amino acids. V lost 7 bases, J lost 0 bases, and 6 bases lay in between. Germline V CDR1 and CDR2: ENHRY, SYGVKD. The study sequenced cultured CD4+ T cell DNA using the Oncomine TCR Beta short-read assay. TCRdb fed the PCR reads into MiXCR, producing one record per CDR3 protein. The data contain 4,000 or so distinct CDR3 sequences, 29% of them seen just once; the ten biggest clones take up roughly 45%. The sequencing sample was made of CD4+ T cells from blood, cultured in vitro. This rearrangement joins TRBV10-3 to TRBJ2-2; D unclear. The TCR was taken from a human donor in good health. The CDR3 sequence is CAINKANTGELFF. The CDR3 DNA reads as TGTGCCATCAATAAGGCGAACACCGGGGAGCTGTTTTTT.